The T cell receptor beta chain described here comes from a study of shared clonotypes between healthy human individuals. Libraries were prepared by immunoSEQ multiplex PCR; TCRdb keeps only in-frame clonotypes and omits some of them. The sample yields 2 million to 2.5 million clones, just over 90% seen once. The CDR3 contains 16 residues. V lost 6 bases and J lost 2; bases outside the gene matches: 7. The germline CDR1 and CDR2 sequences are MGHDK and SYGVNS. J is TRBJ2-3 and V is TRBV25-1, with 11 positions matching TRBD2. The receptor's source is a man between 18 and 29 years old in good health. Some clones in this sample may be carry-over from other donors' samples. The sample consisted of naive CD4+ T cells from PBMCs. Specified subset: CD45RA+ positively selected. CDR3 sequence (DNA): TGTGCCAGCAGCTTGGGACTAGCGGAGATCACAGATACGCAGTATTTT. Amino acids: CASSLGLAEITDTQYF.